This T cell receptor beta chain was sequenced during a study of T cells in Graves' hyperthyroidism and ophthalmopathy. About the study: Before any treatment, at initial diagnosis, peripheral blood was collected.

About this clonotype itself: As yet, its antigen is unknown.

Each ophthalmopathy patient scored at least 3 on the Clinical Activity Score and at least 4 on NOSPECS grade, with duration under 3 months. Germline values: CDR1 SGHTA, CDR2 FQGTGA. The CDR3 is made up of 15 amino acids. V lost 6 bases to trimming and J lost 0 bases, with 11 bases between them. General study findings and limits: Within blood appeared most thyroid clonotypes that had expanded above 0.001. Ophthalmopathy was distinguished from stable hyperthyroidism by 13 V-J signatures.

From RNA transcripts, TCR beta CDR3 regions were amplified. RT-PCR in the first round (using the HTBI primer set) targeted the TCR CDR3. TCRdb re-called the multiplex PCR reads through MiXCR, storing one row per CDR3 protein. The data show some 490,000 distinct CDR3 sequences, approximately 22% seen once. This chain joins TRBV7-3 and TRBJ2-2, with D possibly TRBD2 on 6 matching bases. The sequencing sample was made of blood. This clonotype was obtained from a woman aged 70-85 years with Graves' ophthalmopathy. The DNA of the CDR3 is TGTGCCAGCAGGAATAGCGGAGCGAACACCGGGGAGCTGTTTTTT. Encoded protein: CASRNSGANTGELFF.